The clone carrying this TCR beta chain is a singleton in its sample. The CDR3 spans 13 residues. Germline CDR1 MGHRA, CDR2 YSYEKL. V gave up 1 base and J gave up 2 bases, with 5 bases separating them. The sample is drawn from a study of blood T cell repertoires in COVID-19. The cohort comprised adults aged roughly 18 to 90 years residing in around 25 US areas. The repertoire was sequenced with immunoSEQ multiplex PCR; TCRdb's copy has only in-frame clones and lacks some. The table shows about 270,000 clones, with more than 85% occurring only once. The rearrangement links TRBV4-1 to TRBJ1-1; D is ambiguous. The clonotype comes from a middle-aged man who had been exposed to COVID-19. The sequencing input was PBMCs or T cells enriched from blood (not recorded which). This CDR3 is CASSQAFNTEAFF. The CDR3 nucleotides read TGCGCCAGCAGCCAAGCGTTCAACACTGAAGCTTTCTTT.